The subject of this entry is one T cell receptor (beta chain). As yet, its antigen is unknown. The sample belongs to a study of cytomegalovirus exposure and HLA in healthy donors. Study results and limitations: One later analysis, an examination of the roughly 130 validation repertoires, found that first-cohort TCR clusters tended to co-occur in them.

Sequenced by immunoSEQ multiplex PCR; TCRdb stores in-frame clones only, minus some. The sample lists 100,000 or so clones, about 85% occurring once. CDR1 and CDR2 from the germline V gene are SGHRS and YFSETQ. The CDR3 extends over 15 amino acids. The V and J ends lost 4 bases and 2 bases respectively, with 15 bases between them. The sequenced sample was PBMCs. J is TRBJ1-1 and V is TRBV5-1; D may be TRBD1 (6 bases). The clonotype originates from a woman younger than 30 in good health and CMV-seropositive. As DNA, the CDR3 is TGCGCCAGCAGCAGCTTCCCAGGGGATAACACTGAAGCTTTCTTT. Its translation is CASSSFPGDNTEAFF.